The 5 T cell receptor beta chains presented below share a single source sample, sequenced in a study of cytomegalovirus exposure and HLA in healthy donors. PCR primers comprised 60 Vbeta and 13 Jbeta primers. Using immunoSEQ multiplex PCR, the repertoire was profiled, and TCRdb retains in-frame clones only, with some absent. In the table there are about 250,000 clones, roughly 85% of which are singletons. Sequences were obtained from PBMCs. These receptors were collected from a girl aged 2 to 9 in good health and CMV-seronegative.

The chain couples TRBV29-1 to TRBJ2-7, with 9 bases aligning to TRBD1. This CDR3 is 13 amino acids long. Germline CDR1 is SQVTM and CDR2 is ANQGSEA. J was trimmed by 6 bases and V by 6 bases; bases with no gene match: 9. The CDR3, as DNA: TGCAGCGTGGCCGGGACAGGGCCTCTCGAGCAGTACTTC. Residues: CSVAGTGPLEQYF.

The chain joins TRBV10-1 to TRBJ1-1; TRBD1 is a possible D gene (6 bases). Trimming removed 4 bases from V and 4 bases from J, with 16 bases in between. From germline, CDR1 is WNHNN and CDR2 SYGVQD (reference sequence). The CDR3 is 15 residues long. The CDR3 DNA sequence: TGCGCCAGCAGTGCGAGGGGGACTAAGGGCACTGAAGCTTTCTTT. Translation gives CASSARGTKGTEAFF.

The rearrangement joins TRBV15 to TRBJ2-4; D uncertain. Looked up from germline, CDR1 is LNHNV and CDR2 is YYDKDF (reference sequence). Trimming pared 3 bases from V and 2 bases from J, leaving 14 bases between. The CDR3 is 16 amino acids. The CDR3 here is CATSREPLRPKNIQYF. CDR3 nucleotide sequence: TGTGCCACCAGCAGGGAACCTTTGAGGCCCAAAAACATTCAGTACTTC. Using reference TRBV15 and TRBJ2-4 for the parts outside the CDR3, the full variable domain is DAMVIQNPRYQVTQFGKPVTLSCSQTLNHNVMYWYQQKSSQAPKLLFHYYDKDFNNEADTPDNFQSRRPNTSFCFLDIRSPGLGDTAMYLCATSREPLRPKNIQYFGAGTRLSVL.

The chain is built from TRBV7-9 and TRBJ1-1; TRBD1 matches 8 bases. The CDR3 sequence is 15 residues long. Germline CDR1 reads SEHNR; CDR2 reads FQNEAQ (reference sequence). J was trimmed by 6 bases and V by 8 bases; bases with no gene match: 14. The CDR3 coding sequence is TGTGCCAGCTCCCCGGACAGGGTGAACATCCCTGAAGCTTTCTTT. Protein sequence: CASSPDRVNIPEAFF.

The gene calls are TRBV4-2 and TRBJ2-5; TRBD2 matches 8 bases. Germline lookup yields CDR1 LGHNA and CDR2 YNFKEQ. The V gene end was trimmed by 0 bases and the J gene end by 2 bases; junction bases not matched to a gene: 8. The CDR3 is 17 residues long. In DNA, the CDR3 is TGTGCCAGCAGCCAAGATCAGGGTAGCGGGATTCAAGAGACCCAGTACTTC. This translates into CASSQDQGSGIQETQYF.